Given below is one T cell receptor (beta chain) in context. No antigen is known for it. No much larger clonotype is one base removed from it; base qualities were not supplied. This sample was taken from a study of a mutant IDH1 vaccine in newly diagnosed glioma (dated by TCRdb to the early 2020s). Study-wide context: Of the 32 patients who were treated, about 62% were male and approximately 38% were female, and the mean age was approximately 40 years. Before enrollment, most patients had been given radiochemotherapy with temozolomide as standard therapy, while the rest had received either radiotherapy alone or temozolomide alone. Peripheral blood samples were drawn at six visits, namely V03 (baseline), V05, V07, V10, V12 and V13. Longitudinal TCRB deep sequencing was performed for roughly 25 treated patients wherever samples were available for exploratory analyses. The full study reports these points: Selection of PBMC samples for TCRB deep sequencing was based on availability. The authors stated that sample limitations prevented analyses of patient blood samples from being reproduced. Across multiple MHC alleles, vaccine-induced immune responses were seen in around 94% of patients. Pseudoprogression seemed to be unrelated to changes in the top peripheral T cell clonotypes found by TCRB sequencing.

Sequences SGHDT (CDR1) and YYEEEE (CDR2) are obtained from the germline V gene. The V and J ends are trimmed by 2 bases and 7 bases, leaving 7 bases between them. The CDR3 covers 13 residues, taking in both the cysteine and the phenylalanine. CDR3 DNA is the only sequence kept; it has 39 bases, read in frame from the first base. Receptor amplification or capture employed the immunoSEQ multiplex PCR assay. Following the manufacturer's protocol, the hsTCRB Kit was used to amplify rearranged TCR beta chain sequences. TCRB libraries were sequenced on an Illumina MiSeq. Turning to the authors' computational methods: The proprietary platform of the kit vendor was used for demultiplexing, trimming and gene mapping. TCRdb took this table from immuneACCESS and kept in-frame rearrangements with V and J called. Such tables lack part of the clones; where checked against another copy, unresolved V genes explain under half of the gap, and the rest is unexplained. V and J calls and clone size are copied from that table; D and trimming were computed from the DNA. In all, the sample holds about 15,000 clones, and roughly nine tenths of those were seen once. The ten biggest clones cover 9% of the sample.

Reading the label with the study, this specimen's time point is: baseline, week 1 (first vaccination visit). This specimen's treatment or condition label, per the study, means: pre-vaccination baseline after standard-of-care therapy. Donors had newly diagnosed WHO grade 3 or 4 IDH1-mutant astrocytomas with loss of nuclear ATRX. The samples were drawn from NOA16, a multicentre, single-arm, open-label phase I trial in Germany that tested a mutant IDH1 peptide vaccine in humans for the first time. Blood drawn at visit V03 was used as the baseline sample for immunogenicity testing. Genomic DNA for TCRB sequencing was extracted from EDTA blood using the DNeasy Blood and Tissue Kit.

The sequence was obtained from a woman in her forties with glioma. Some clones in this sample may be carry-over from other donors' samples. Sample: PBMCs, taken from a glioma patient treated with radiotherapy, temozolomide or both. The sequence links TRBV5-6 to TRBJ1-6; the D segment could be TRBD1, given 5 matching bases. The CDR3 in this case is CASSFGGNSPLHF. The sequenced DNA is TGTGCCAGCAGCTTTGGGGGAAATTCACCCCTCCACTTT.